Listed here are 5 T cell receptor beta chains from one sample, sequenced in a study of shared clonotypes between healthy human individuals (dated by TCRdb to 2018 to 2020). The library was made by the immunoSEQ multiplex PCR assay. Here the immuneACCESS table is served through TCRdb, limited to in-frame sequences with V and J called. Missing clones are a known gap in these copies; in checked studies unresolved V genes cover under half, and the rest lacks a known reason. The sample includes some 350,000 clones, with around 72% observed a single time. The ten largest make up approximately 10% of the sample. Sequencing was carried out using memory CD4+ T cells sorted from blood. The meaning of the sample's cell subset or site label: CD45RA-negative fraction. The receptor source for this set is a man under 40 in good health.

The V call is TRBV27, the J call TRBJ2-3; unclear D gene. The CDR3 loop spans 14 amino acids. Germline V gives CDR1 MNHEY, CDR2 SMNVEV (reference sequence). The V gene lost 0 bases and the J gene lost 6 bases, with 10 bases spanning the gap. The CDR3 sequence: CASSLSAYGDTQYF. CDR3 in DNA: TGTGCCAGCAGTTTATCGGCATATGGGGATACGCAGTATTTT.

The genes are TRBV30 and TRBJ2-5; tentatively, D is TRBD2 (6 bases). Per germline, CDR1 GTSNPN and CDR2 SVGIG (reference sequence). CDR3 size: 14 residues. V was shortened by 3 bases and J by 7 bases, with 18 bases between the two germline ends. CDR3 coding DNA: TGTGCCTGGAGCCCTATTGGAGGGTGGGGGACCCAGTACTTC. Its translation: CAWSPIGGWGTQYF.

The CDR3 sequence: CASSLVGADSYEQYF. In DNA form, the CDR3 reads TGTGCCAGCAGCTTGGTTGGGGCTGACTCCTACGAGCAGTACTTC. V usage is TRBV5-4 and J usage is TRBJ2-7; D perhaps matches TRBD1 (5 bases). Germline CDR1 is SGHNT and CDR2 is YYREEE (reference sequence). V lost 0 bases and J lost 0, with 10 bases in between. The CDR3 spans 15 residues.

About this clone itself: This CDR3 is also generated by other DNA sequences in the sample. The J gene is TRBJ2-4, the V gene TRBV6-6; 12 positions agree with TRBD2. The V and J ends lost 6 bases and 7 bases, in that order; junction bases with no gene match: 4. The CDR3 extends over 14 amino acids. Germline V gives CDR1 MNHNY, CDR2 SVGAGI (reference sequence). In nucleotides, the CDR3 is TGTGCCAGCAGCTATGGGACTAGCGGGAACATTCAGTACTTC. Its protein product is CASSYGTSGNIQYF.

The chain is built from TRBV5-6 and TRBJ2-1, with D perhaps given as TRBD1 or TRBD2 (8 bases each). Germline values: CDR1 SGHDT, CDR2 YYEEEE. The CDR3 length is 19 residues. Deletions cut 0 bases from V and 4 bases from J, with 23 bases between. The CDR3: CASSLGWTGSGSGYNEQFF. CDR3 DNA sequence: TGTGCCAGCAGCTTGGGTTGGACAGGGAGCGGGAGCGGGTACAATGAGCAGTTCTTC.